This TCR beta chain was sequenced for a study of blood T cells in healthy people across ages. Study background: About one barcoded beta molecule per two T cells was the capture yield of template switching. Regarding the study as a whole: Whereas aged donors had fewer naive CD4+ cells, long-lived donors had more of them and higher diversity.

V was cut by 6 bases and J by 6 bases, with 14 bases left in between. The CDR3 is made up of 13 amino acids. In regard to this clonotype: What it recognizes is unknown.

It was with a sample-barcoded 5' primer and a J-beta primer mix that a second PCR of roughly 6 to 12 cycles was run. Each cDNA molecule received a tag from a template-switch adaptor that had 12 random nucleotides. TCRdb called the 5' RACE reads again in MiXCR, with one record for every CDR3 protein. The sample includes 1.4 million or so distinct CDR3 sequences, under 55% seen only once; the top ten take 4%. The chain joins TRBV12-3 or TRBV12-4 to TRBJ1-1; a weak D match, TRBD1 (5 bases). The sequenced sample consisted of blood. The source of this sequence is a woman under 30 in good health. CDR3 sequence: CASRTTGDPEAFF. The CDR3 nucleotides read TGTGCCAGCAGAACCACAGGAGATCCTGAAGCTTTCTTT.